The source of this TCR beta chain is a study of beta chain features in type 1 diabetes. Study summary: Examination covered under 120 million sorted cells spanning all samples.

The whole isolated RNA underwent reverse transcription, so sequencing captured expressed TCRB transcripts. The assay was immunoSEQ multiplex PCR, and TCRdb's table has in-frame clones only and misses some. The sample contains roughly 150,000 clones, approximately 9.1% of which appear only once. Only a few counts were recorded for this clone. Its cognate antigen is unknown. Study findings and constraints: Using cDNA template may skew counts toward highly expressing activated cells. Whatever favoring of shorter templates PCR might show would apply equally to patients and controls.

The CDR3 runs 13 residues. Trimming cost V 5 bases and J 2 bases, with 9 bases left between them. Per the germline V gene, CDR1 is SGHAT and CDR2 is FQNNGV. The chain couples TRBV11-2 to TRBJ2-5; tentative D call: TRBD1 (6 bases). The clonotype was recovered from a young woman in good health. The sample taken for sequencing was central memory CD4+ T cells from blood. CDR3 sequence reads: CASSQGQQETQYF. CDR3 DNA: TGTGCCAGCAGCCAGGGACAACAAGAGACCCAGTACTTC.